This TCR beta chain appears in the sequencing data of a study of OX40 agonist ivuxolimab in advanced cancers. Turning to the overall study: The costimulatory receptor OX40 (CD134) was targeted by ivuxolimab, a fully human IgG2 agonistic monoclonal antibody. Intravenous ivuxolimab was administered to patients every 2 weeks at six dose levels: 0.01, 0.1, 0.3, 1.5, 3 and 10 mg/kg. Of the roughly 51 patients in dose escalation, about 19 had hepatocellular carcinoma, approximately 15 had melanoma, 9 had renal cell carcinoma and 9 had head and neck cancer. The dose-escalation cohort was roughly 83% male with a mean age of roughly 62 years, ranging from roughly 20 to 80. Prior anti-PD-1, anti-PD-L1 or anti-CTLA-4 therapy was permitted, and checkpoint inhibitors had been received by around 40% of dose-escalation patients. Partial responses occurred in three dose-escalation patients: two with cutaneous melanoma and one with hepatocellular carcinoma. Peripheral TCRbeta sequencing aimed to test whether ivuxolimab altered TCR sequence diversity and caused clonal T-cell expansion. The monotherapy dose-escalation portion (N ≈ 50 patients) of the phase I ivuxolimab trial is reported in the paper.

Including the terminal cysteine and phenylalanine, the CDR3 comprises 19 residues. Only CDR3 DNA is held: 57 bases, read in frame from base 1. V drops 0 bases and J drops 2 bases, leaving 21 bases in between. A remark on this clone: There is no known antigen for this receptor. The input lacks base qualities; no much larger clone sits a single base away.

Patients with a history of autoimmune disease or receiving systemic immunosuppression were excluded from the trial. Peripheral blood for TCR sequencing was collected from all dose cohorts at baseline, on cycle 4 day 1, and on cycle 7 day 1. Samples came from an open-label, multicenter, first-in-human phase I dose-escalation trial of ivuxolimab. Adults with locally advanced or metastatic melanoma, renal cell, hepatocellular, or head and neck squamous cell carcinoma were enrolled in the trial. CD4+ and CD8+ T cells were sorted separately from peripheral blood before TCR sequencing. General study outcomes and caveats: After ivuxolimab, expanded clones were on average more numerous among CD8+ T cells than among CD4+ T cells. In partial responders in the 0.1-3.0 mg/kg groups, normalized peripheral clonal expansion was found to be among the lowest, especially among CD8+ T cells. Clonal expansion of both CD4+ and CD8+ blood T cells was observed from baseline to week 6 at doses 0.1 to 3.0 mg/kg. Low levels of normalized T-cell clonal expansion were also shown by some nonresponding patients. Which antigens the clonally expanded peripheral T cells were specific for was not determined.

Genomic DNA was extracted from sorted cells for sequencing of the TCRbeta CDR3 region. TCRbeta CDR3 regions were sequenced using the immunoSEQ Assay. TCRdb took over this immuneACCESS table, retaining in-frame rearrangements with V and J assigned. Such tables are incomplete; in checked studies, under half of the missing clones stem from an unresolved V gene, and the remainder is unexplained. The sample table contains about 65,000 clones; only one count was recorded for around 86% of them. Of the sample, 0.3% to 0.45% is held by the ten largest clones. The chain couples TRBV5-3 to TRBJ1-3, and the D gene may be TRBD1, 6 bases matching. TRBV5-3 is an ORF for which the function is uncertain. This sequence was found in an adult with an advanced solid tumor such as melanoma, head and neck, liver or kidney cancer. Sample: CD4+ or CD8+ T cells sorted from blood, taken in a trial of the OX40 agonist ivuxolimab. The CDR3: CARSLASPRHRVPGNTIYF. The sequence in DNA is TGTGCCAGAAGCTTGGCCTCCCCGCGGCACAGGGTGCCTGGAAACACCATATATTTT.